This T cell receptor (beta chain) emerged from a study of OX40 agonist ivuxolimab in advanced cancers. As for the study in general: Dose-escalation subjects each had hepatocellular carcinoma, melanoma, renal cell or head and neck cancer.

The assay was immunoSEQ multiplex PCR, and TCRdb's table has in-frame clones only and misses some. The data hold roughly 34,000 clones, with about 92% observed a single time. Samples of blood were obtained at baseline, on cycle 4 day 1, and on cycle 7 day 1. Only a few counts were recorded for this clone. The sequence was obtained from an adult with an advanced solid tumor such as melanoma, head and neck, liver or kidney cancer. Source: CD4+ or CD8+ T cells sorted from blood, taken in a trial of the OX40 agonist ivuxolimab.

CDR3 in amino acids: CASSGTGGYTEAFF. The CDR3 DNA reads as TGTGCCAGCAGCGGGACAGGGGGCTACACTGAAGCTTTCTTT. The rearrangement links TRBV9 to TRBJ1-1, with TRBD1 identical over 11 bases. After removal of 3 bases from V and 3 bases from J, the junction contained 1 base not matched to a gene. This CDR3 spans 14 amino acids. CDR1 and CDR2 from the germline V gene are SGDLS and YYNGEE.